The next 17 T cell receptor beta chains were all read from a single sample in a study of T cell responses to AZD1222 COVID-19 vaccine. Assay: immunoSEQ multiplex PCR; the TCRdb copy retains only in-frame clones and omits some. The sample contains roughly 200,000 clones, approximately 92% of which appear only once. Sequencing used peripheral blood, obtained 28 days after the second dose of the MenACWY control vaccine. Receptors originate from an adult who received the MenACWY meningococcal vaccine as a control.

The CDR3 reads CASSYSSPRWEGYTF. The CDR3 region has the DNA TGTGCCAGCAGTTACTCTAGCCCGAGGTGGGAAGGCTACACCTTC. The rearrangement joins TRBV6-5 to TRBJ1-2; D not resolved. CDR3 length: 15 residues. V gave up 0 bases and J gave up 8 bases, with 16 bases separating them. The germline CDR1 and CDR2 sequences are MNHEY and SVGAGI.

The chain links TRBV6-5 to TRBJ1-1; D is possibly TRBD1 (6 bases). Germline V CDR1 and CDR2: MNHEY, SVGAGI. Trimming took 0 bases from V and 3 from J, leaving 8 bases between them. The CDR3 is 14 amino acids. CDR3: CASSYSRTDTEAFF. CDR3 DNA: TGTGCCAGCAGTTACTCCCGGACAGACACTGAAGCTTTCTTT.

This clone was counted a single time. The chain employs TRBV2 and TRBJ1-1; D unresolved. Trimming cost V 3 bases and J 2 bases, with 13 bases left between them. Germline V gene data show CDR1 as SNHLY and CDR2 as FYNNEI. This CDR3 comprises 15 residues. CDR3: CASSERGSPNTEAFF. CDR3 bases: TGTGCCAGCAGTGAGAGAGGCAGCCCTAACACTGAAGCTTTCTTT.

The chain combines TRBV24-1 with TRBJ2-1; D is undetermined. Germline CDR1 reads KGHDR; CDR2 reads SFDVKD. V lost 7 bases, J lost 4 bases, and 13 bases lay in between. This CDR3 comprises 14 residues. CDR3 region: CATSSTILYNEQFF. The CDR3 region has the DNA TGTGCCACCAGCTCGACGATACTTTACAATGAGCAGTTCTTC.

The chain employs TRBV7-2 and TRBJ2-6; D may be TRBD1 (5 bases). CDR3 length equals 16 residues. V lost 10 bases, J lost 0 bases, and 16 bases lay in between. CDR1 is SGHTA, CDR2 FQGNSA, per germline. The CDR3 nucleotides are TGTGCCACCCAAAGGTACAGGACCTCTGGGGCCAACGTCCTGACTTTC. The encoded protein is CATQRYRTSGANVLTF. The full variable domain, rest sourced from reference TRBV7-2 and TRBJ2-6, is GAGVSQSPSNKVTEKGKDVELRCDPISGHTALYWYRQSLGQGLEFLIYFQGNSAPDKSGLPSDRFSAERTGGSVSTLTIQRTQQEDSAVYLCATQRYRTSGANVLTFGAGSRLTVL.

In the case of this clone: The same CDR3 arises from other DNA sequences in this sample as well. The chain combines TRBV3-1 (or the pseudogene TRBV3-2) with TRBJ1-2; TRBD1 agrees at 8 bases. The CDR3 extends over 13 amino acids. V lost 1 base, J lost 7 bases, and 2 bases stayed unmatched. Germline V lookup: CDR1 LGHDT, CDR2 YNNKEL (reference sequence). For the CDR3, the DNA is TGTGCCAGCAGCCAAGGACAGGGGTCTGGCTACACCTTC. Protein: CASSQGQGSGYTF.

This rearrangement joins TRBV25-1 to TRBJ1-4; tentatively, D is TRBD1 (5 bases). Germline assignment: CDR1 MGHDK and CDR2 SYGVNS. CDR3 length equals 15 residues. V was clipped by 2 bases and J by 6 bases, with 13 bases between them. CDR3 bases: TGTGCCAGCAGTGAAATGTGGGGGATGTATGAAAAACTGTTTTTT. Translation: CASSEMWGMYEKLFF.

In this sample, this clone turned up once. This chain uses TRBV9 with TRBJ1-3, with D unclear. Germline CDR1 SGDLS, CDR2 YYNGEE. There are 16 residues in the CDR3. V was trimmed by 4 bases and J by 0 bases, leaving 14 bases between them. The CDR3 reads CASSPYDPNSGNTIYF. CDR3 bases: TGTGCCAGCAGCCCCTACGACCCAAACTCTGGAAACACCATATATTTT. The full variable domain, rest sourced from reference TRBV9 and TRBJ1-3, is DSGVTQTPKHLITATGQRVTLRCSPRSGDLSVYWYQQSLDQGLQFLIQYYNGEERAKGNILERFSAQQFPDLHSELNLSSLELGDSALYFCASSPYDPNSGNTIYFGEGSWLTVV.

The chain couples TRBV2 to TRBJ1-5, with TRBD1 identical over 9 bases. The J segment lost 5 bases and the V segment lost 4 bases, leaving 3 bases of the junction unmatched. CDR3 size: 14 residues. Per the germline V gene, CDR1 is SNHLY and CDR2 is FYNNEI. The CDR3 region is CASSGDRADQPQHF. The CDR3 DNA is TGTGCCAGCAGTGGGGACAGGGCGGATCAGCCCCAGCATTTT.

This chain uses TRBV9 with TRBJ1-4; D gene uncertain. The V gene lost 4 bases and the J gene lost 0 bases, with 13 bases spanning the gap. Germline V gene sequence: CDR1 SGDLS, CDR2 YYNGEE. The CDR3 length is 16 residues. The DNA for the CDR3 is TGTGCCAGCAGCCGCGGGGAAATTGCAACTAATGAAAAACTGTTTTTT. It yields the protein CASSRGEIATNEKLFF.

This rearrangement joins TRBV5-1 to TRBJ1-4; TRBD1 agrees at 7 bases. The CDR3 extends over 14 amino acids. V dropped 7 bases and J dropped 5; count of bases not matched to a gene: 8. Germline CDR1 reads SGHRS; CDR2 reads YFSETQ. CDR3 protein: CASSPGQRNEKLFF. The CDR3 coding sequence is TGCGCCAGCTCCCCGGGACAGAGGAATGAAAAACTGTTTTTT.

The V and J genes are TRBV7-9 and TRBJ1-1, with D unresolved. Deletions cut 4 bases from V and 10 bases from J, with 16 bases between. Germline V gene sequence: CDR1 SEHNR, CDR2 FQNEAQ (reference sequence). The CDR3 covers 13 residues. The CDR3 DNA sequence: TGTGCCAGCAGCTGGGATGTAGAACCCGTAGCTTTCTTT. This codes for CASSWDVEPVAFF.

This sequence joins TRBV16 and TRBJ1-1; unclear D gene. Trimming pared 2 bases from V and 1 base from J, leaving 11 bases between. Per germline, CDR1 KGHSY and CDR2 FQNENV. The CDR3 consists of 15 residues. Here the CDR3 reads CASSQRFGRNTEAFF. The CDR3 coding sequence is TGTGCCAGCAGCCAAAGGTTTGGGAGGAACACTGAAGCTTTCTTT.

The chain's CDR3 is CASSRQTGQPQHF. DNA for the CDR3: TGTGCCAGCAGCCGCCAGACGGGTCAGCCCCAGCATTTT. The chain couples TRBV7-2 to TRBJ1-5; D is unclear. CDR3 size: 13 residues. Between the trimmed V and J ends, which lost 5 bases and 6 bases, there was a span of 11 bases. The V gene's germline CDR1 is SGHTA and CDR2 FQGNSA. Full variable domain (outside the CDR3, taken from reference TRBV7-2 and TRBJ1-5): GAGVSQSPSNKVTEKGKDVELRCDPISGHTALYWYRQSLGQGLEFLIYFQGNSAPDKSGLPSDRFSAERTGGSVSTLTIQRTQQEDSAVYLCASSRQTGQPQHFGDGTRLSIL.

The V gene is TRBV28, the J gene TRBJ2-5; D possibly matches TRBD1 or TRBD2 (5 bases each). Trimming left V 2 bases short and J 1 base short, with 14 bases between. This CDR3 comprises 16 residues. CDR1 and CDR2 from the germline V gene are MDHEN and SYDVKM. This CDR3 reads CASSLTGTASQETQYF. The CDR3 bases are TGTGCCAGCAGTTTAACCGGGACGGCTTCCCAAGAGACCCAGTACTTC.

The rearrangement uses TRBV7-9 and TRBJ2-3; 8 bases agree with TRBD2. The J segment lost 4 bases and the V segment lost 6 bases, leaving 21 bases of the junction unmatched. The germline V gene encodes CDR1 SEHNR and CDR2 FQNEAQ (reference sequence). The CDR3 length is 19 residues. The DNA for the CDR3 is TGTGCCAGCAGGCAGCGCCGTAGCGGGGTCATAGTCGAGGCAGATACGCAGTATTTT. Translating it yields CASRQRRSGVIVEADTQYF.

The rearrangement uses TRBV4-2 and TRBJ1-2; the match to TRBD1 covers 7 bases. The CDR3 spans 15 residues. From germline, CDR1 is LGHNA and CDR2 YNFKEQ. Trimming at V came to 3 bases and at J to 2 bases, leaving 6 bases not matched to a gene. Written as DNA, the CDR3 is TGTGCCAGCAGCCACACCGACAGGGCAAACTATGGCTACACCTTC. Its protein is CASSHTDRANYGYTF.